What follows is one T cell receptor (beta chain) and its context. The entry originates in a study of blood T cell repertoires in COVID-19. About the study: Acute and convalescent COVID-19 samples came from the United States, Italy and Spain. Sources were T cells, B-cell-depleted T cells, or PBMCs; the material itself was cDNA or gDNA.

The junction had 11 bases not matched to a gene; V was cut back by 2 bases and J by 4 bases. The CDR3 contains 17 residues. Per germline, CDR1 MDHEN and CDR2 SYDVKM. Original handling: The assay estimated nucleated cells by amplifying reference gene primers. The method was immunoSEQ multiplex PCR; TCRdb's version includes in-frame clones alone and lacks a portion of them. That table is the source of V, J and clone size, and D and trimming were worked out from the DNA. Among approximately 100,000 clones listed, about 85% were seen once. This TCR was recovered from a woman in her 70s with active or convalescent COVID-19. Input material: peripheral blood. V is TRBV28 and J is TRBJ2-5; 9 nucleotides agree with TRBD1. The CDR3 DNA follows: TGTGCCAGCAGTTTACTACGGGGACAGGGAAGGGGAGAGACCCAGTACTTC. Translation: CASSLLRGQGRGETQYF.